Described below is a single T cell receptor beta chain sequence and its context. No antigen is known for it. A much larger clonotype is one base distant, so this may be a read error. The data belong to a study of tumor and adjacent non-tumor tissue in lung cancer. Study-level background: Stage I to III disease affected 9 to 10 men and about five women aged about 31 to 85. On average, productive TCRbeta reads reached 4 million to 5 million per sample.

The library came from three nested PCR rounds adapted from ARM-PCR protocols. TCRdb itself ran the multiplex PCR reads through MiXCR, one entry per CDR3 protein. This table holds 44,000 or so distinct CDR3 sequences, roughly two thirds found once. Findings and limits, study-wide: In normal lung, the top 100 clones were significantly more dominant than in tumor.

The CDR3 covers 16 residues. Germline CDR1 MNHNS, CDR2 SASEGT. This sample's RNA came from whole unsorted tissue. This non-tumor lung sample came from over 3 cm beyond the tumor edge. This rearrangement joins TRBV6-1 to TRBJ1-3; 7 bases line up with TRBD1. This TCR was recovered from a middle-aged woman with non-small cell lung cancer. The sequencing input was distant non-tumor lung tissue. In DNA form, the CDR3 reads TGTGTCAGCAGATCCGGGACAGCCGGCTCTGGAAACACCATATATTTT. It codes for CVSRSGTAGSGNTIYF.